This entry describes one TCR beta chain. The table lists this clonotype with many counts. No cognate antigen has been identified for it. No clone much larger than this one lies a single base away; base qualities are absent. Reads for this sample came from an Illumina HiSeq 1500. TCRdb itself trimmed the public reads at Q25 with fastp, ran MiXCR and retained productive beta chains. All rows with the same CDR3 protein become a single entry with the most common DNA and genes. The sample records 150,000 or so distinct CDR3 sequences, 30% to 40% of which are singletons. The ten top clones hold 45% to 55% of the sample. The CDR3 goes from the cysteine to the phenylalanine over 16 residues. CDR3 DNA only is kept here, 48 bases in frame from base 1. Sequences SNHLY (CDR1) and FYNNEI (CDR2) are obtained from the germline V gene. After removal of 5 bases from V and 7 bases from J, the junction retains 11 bases not matched to a gene.

The sample's treatment or condition label is to be understood as: in vitro stimulation with specific CMV peptide epitopes to enrich CMV-specific T cells. This sample stems from a study of T cell repertoires in cytomegalovirus infection (dated by TCRdb to between 2017 and 2020). Looking at the study overall: The peptide stimulations were aimed at well-studied HLA-B-restricted epitopes as well as recently identified HLA-C-restricted CMV epitopes, whose presentation resists viral immunomodulation. Donor HLA type was relevant to the analysis, because carriage of CMV infection together with the matching HLA type was indicated by public TCR beta signatures. On the study overall, not on this receptor specifically: In the ex vivo response, HLA-C-restricted CMV-specific TCR beta clonotypes were dominant, and in two of eight donors the single most frequent clonotype came from this HLA-C-restricted group. Cumulative frequency of public TCR beta family members discriminated carriers of CMV infection plus the relevant HLA type in this cohort and an independent approximately 350-donor cohort.

Sequenced material: CD8+ T cells from cultured PBMCs, taken from culture after CMV antigen stimulation. The chain was built from TRBV2 and TRBJ2-1, with TRBD1 identical over 10 junction bases. The TCR comes from a human donor in good health (CMV status not recorded). Some clones in this sample may be carry-over from other donors' samples. In nucleotide form, the sequence is TGTGCCAGCAGTCGGACAGGGGGACAACTACGGAATGAGCAGTTCTTC. Translated, this is CASSRTGGQLRNEQFF.